This TCR beta chain was captured by sequencing in a study of T-cell memory formation after mild COVID-19. Broader study findings: Some clones that responded were present in memory (sampled pre-infection), which suggests cross-reactive memory joined. Later expanders leaned toward CD4+, whereas clones contracting from day 15 to 85 were balanced CD4/CD8.

Points on this clonotype: The antigen is undetermined.

V was cut by 0 bases and J by 4 bases, with 9 bases left in between. The CDR3 has 14 residues. Germline CDR1 LGHNA, CDR2 YSLEER. TCRdb reprocessed the 5' RACE reads with MiXCR, giving one entry per CDR3 protein. The data contain a few hundred thousand distinct CDR3 sequences, around 15% of them singletons. The sequenced sample consisted of PBMCs or a T cell subset sorted from them (not recorded which). V usage is TRBV4-3 and J usage is TRBJ1-1, with D uncertain. This clonotype was obtained from a man between 18 and 35 years old who had mild COVID-19 (a few samples of this study predate the infection). Cell type and time point are not known. CDR3 DNA: TGCGCCAGCAGCCAAGATGTTCTCCCCACTGAAGCTTTCTTT. The encoded protein is CASSQDVLPTEAFF.